Following are 25 T cell receptor beta chains from one sample sequenced in a study of blood T cell repertoires in COVID-19. Assay: immunoSEQ multiplex PCR; the TCRdb copy retains only in-frame clones and omits some. The sample carries around 250,000 clones, approximately 91% recorded once. Sample: peripheral blood. The receptors come from a human donor in a cohort sampled during active COVID-19.

This clone was observed at least ten times. The chain recombines TRBV5-1 with TRBJ2-7; 7 bases align to TRBD1. Germline CDR1 reads SGHRS; CDR2 reads YFSETQ. The length of the CDR3 is 14 residues. The V segment lost 1 base and the J segment 0 bases; nucleotides outside the gene matches: 1. For the CDR3, the DNA is TGCGCCAGCAGCTTGAGGACAGGCTCCTACGAGCAGTACTTC. Translation gives CASSLRTGSYEQYF.

This chain connects TRBV5-6 to TRBJ2-2, with 10 bases matching TRBD1. Germline V CDR1 and CDR2: SGHDT, YYEEEE. The CDR3 spans 16 residues. V gave up 5 bases and J gave up 4 bases; unmatched junction bases: 8. The CDR3 bases are TGTGCCAGCAGGCGACAGGGGGCGACGGTCACCGGGGAGCTGTTTTTT. It translates to CASRRQGATVTGELFF.

The CDR3: CASSLVGGGGGVVHYGYTF. The CDR3 coding sequence is TGTGCCAGCAGCTTAGTAGGTGGGGGGGGAGGAGTGGTCCACTATGGCTACACCTTC. The chain is built from TRBV7-2 and TRBJ1-2; tentatively, D is TRBD1 (5 bases). The CDR3 length is 19 residues. Germline V lookup: CDR1 SGHTA, CDR2 FQGNSA. The V gene lost 1 base and the J gene lost 3 bases, with 24 bases spanning the gap.

This chain uses TRBV28 with TRBJ2-1, with D tentatively TRBD2 (6 bases). Trimming removed 6 bases at V and 10 bases at J, with 10 bases between. The CDR3 length is 11 residues. Germline lookup yields CDR1 MDHEN and CDR2 SYDVKM. The CDR3 coding sequence is TGTGCCAGCAGACTCGGGGGAGAGCAGTTCTTC. This codes for CASRLGGEQFF.

The chain links TRBV30 to TRBJ2-3; 10 nucleotides agree with TRBD2. The CDR3 spans 15 residues. The J segment lost 6 bases and the V segment lost 8 bases, leaving 14 bases of the junction unmatched. Per germline, CDR1 GTSNPN and CDR2 SVGIG (reference sequence). CDR3 DNA sequence: TGTGCCCTCGGGCGCCTAGCGGGAGTATGGGATACGCAGTATTTT. This sequence encodes CALGRLAGVWDTQYF.

The chain carries TRBV6-1 and TRBJ2-3; 14 nucleotides match TRBD2. The CDR3 consists of 17 residues. V gave up 4 bases and J gave up 8 bases; unmatched junction bases: 11. Per germline, CDR1 MNHNS and CDR2 SASEGT. As DNA, the CDR3 is TGTGCCAGCAGTGGAAACGGACTAGCGGGGGGCAGGGGTACGCAGTATTTT. This gives the protein CASSGNGLAGGRGTQYF.

This chain joins TRBV5-8 and TRBJ2-5, with D possibly TRBD2 on 6 matching bases. Germline V gene sequence: CDR1 SGHTS, CDR2 YDEGEE. There are 14 residues in the CDR3. Deletions cut 4 bases from V and 5 bases from J, with 15 bases between. As DNA, the CDR3 is TGTGCCAGCAGCAGGAGGGTACCCGGGGAGACCCAGTACTTC. It encodes CASSRRVPGETQYF.

This chain links TRBV2 with TRBJ1-1, with no clear D. Trimming stripped 6 bases from V and 1 base from J, with 12 bases between. Germline V CDR1 and CDR2: SNHLY, FYNNEI. CDR3 length: 14 residues. The CDR3, as DNA: TGTGCCAGCAGCCTGGACGGAGGGAACACTGAAGCTTTCTTT. Protein sequence: CASSLDGGNTEAFF.

This chain joins TRBV28 and TRBJ1-6; weak D call: TRBD1 (6 bases). Per the germline V gene, CDR1 is MDHEN and CDR2 is SYDVKM. Trimming took 5 bases from V and 7 from J, leaving 12 bases between them. The CDR3 contains 14 residues. This chain's CDR3 is CASSEGHTNSPLHF. CDR3 sequence (DNA): TGTGCCAGCAGTGAGGGACACACAAATTCACCCCTCCACTTT.

This rearrangement joins TRBV9 to TRBJ2-2, with D possibly being TRBD1 (6 bases). This CDR3 is 13 amino acids long. Trimming took off 2 bases at V and 6 bases at J, with 8 bases between the two ends. Germline CDR1 SGDLS, CDR2 YYNGEE. CDR3 amino acids: CASSVWTAGELFF. CDR3 in DNA: TGTGCCAGCAGCGTTTGGACAGCCGGGGAGCTGTTTTTT.

The chain recombines TRBV7-2 with TRBJ2-1; no firm D call. V lost 0 bases and J lost 0, with 12 bases in between. The germline gives CDR1 SGHTA, CDR2 FQGNSA. The CDR3 runs to 17 residues. The CDR3 nucleotides are TGTGCCAGCAGCTTAGCCCCTCAGTGGAGCTCCTACAATGAGCAGTTCTTC. This translates into CASSLAPQWSSYNEQFF. Full variable domain (remainder filled in from reference TRBV7-2 and TRBJ2-1): GAGVSQSPSNKVTEKGKDVELRCDPISGHTALYWYRQSLGQGLEFLIYFQGNSAPDKSGLPSDRFSAERTGGSVSTLTIQRTQQEDSAVYLCASSLAPQWSSYNEQFFGPGTRLTVL.

This clone came up once. This chain connects TRBV4-3 to TRBJ1-2; the match to TRBD1 covers 7 bases. Germline V gene lookup returns CDR1 LGHNA and CDR2 YSLEER. The ends lost 2 bases at V and 5 bases at J; junction bases unmatched: 14. This CDR3 comprises 17 residues. The CDR3 coding sequence is TGCGCCAGCAGCCAAACCTTGACTCGGGACAGAGGATATGGCTACACCTTC. Translation: CASSQTLTRDRGYGYTF.

The rearrangement links TRBV4-3 to TRBJ1-2; 7 positions match TRBD1. The germline V gene encodes CDR1 LGHNA and CDR2 YSLEER. The CDR3 is 16 residues long. J was trimmed by 8 bases and V by 0 bases; bases with no gene match: 12. The CDR3 DNA is TGCGCCAGCAGCCAAGAGAGGTACAGGGGAGGTGGGGGCTACACCTTC. Residues: CASSQERYRGGGGYTF.

The V gene is TRBV13, the J gene TRBJ2-4, with a tentative D call TRBD1 (6 bases). Trimming stripped 5 bases from V and 0 bases from J, with 14 bases between. Germline V gene data show CDR1 as PRHDT and CDR2 as FYEKMQ (reference sequence). The CDR3 is made up of 16 amino acids. CDR3 sequence (DNA): TGTGCCAGCAGCCCAGGGGCAGGACTAGCCAAAAACATTCAGTACTTC. It specifies CASSPGAGLAKNIQYF. The full variable domain, completed using reference TRBV13 and TRBJ2-4, is AAGVIQSPRHLIKEKRETATLKCYPIPRHDTVYWYQQGPGQDPQFLISFYEKMQSDKGSIPDRFSAQQFSDYHSELNMSSLELGDSALYFCASSPGAGLAKNIQYFGAGTRLSVL.

This chain connects TRBV7-9 to TRBJ1-2; 7 bases align to TRBD1. This CDR3 has 14 residues. In germline, CDR1 is SEHNR, CDR2 FQNEAQ (reference sequence). V gave up 6 bases and J gave up 3 bases; unmatched junction bases: 7. This CDR3 is CASRSGTAHYGYTF. CDR3 nucleotide sequence: TGTGCCAGCAGGTCCGGGACAGCTCACTATGGCTACACCTTC.

The V gene is TRBV5-5, the J gene TRBJ1-5; 9 bases are shared with TRBD1. The V and J ends lost 0 bases and 7 bases, in that order; junction bases with no gene match: 14. Germline assignment: CDR1 SGHKS and CDR2 YYEKEE (reference sequence). This CDR3 contains 18 residues. CDR3 sequence reads: CASSLAGQGTYYGQPQHF. CDR3 in DNA: TGTGCCAGCAGCTTGGCCGGACAGGGGACGTACTATGGGCAGCCCCAGCATTTT. The full variable domain, its missing parts supplied by reference TRBV5-5 and TRBJ1-5, is DAGVTQSPTHLIKTRGQQVTLRCSPISGHKSVSWYQQVLGQGPQFIFQYYEKEERGRGNFPDRFSARQFPNYSSELNVNALLLGDSALYLCASSLAGQGTYYGQPQHFGDGTRLSIL.

This chain uses TRBV9 with TRBJ1-2; TRBD1 aligns across 8 bases. The CDR3 totals 19 residues. The junction had 16 bases not matched to a gene; V was cut back by 0 bases and J by 3 bases. Germline V gene data show CDR1 as SGDLS and CDR2 as YYNGEE. CDR3 coding DNA: TGTGCCAGCAGCGTAGATCCCCGGACAGGGAATCAAGGGGACTATGGCTACACCTTC. It translates to CASSVDPRTGNQGDYGYTF.

The chain links TRBV5-4 to TRBJ1-6; 7 nucleotides match TRBD1. V was pared by 5 bases and J by 7 bases, with 12 bases of the junction left unmatched. The V gene's germline CDR1 is SGHNT and CDR2 YYREEE (reference sequence). The CDR3 is made up of 16 amino acids. CDR3 in DNA: TGTGCCAGCAGGTCCGGGACAGAGGGTCGGAATTCACCCCTCCACTTT. Its translation: CASRSGTEGRNSPLHF.

CDR3: CASSSTSGIADTQYF. CDR3 coding DNA: TGTGCCAGTAGTTCTACTAGCGGGATAGCAGATACGCAGTATTTT. The V call is TRBV19, the J call TRBJ2-3, with TRBD2 identical over 10 bases. The junction had 6 bases not matched to a gene; V was cut back by 5 bases and J by 4 bases. This CDR3 spans 15 amino acids. CDR1 and CDR2 from the germline V gene are LNHDA and SQIVND (reference sequence).

The chain combines TRBV30 with TRBJ1-1, with no clear D. Germline V CDR1 and CDR2: GTSNPN, SVGIG (reference sequence). The V end was cut by 5 bases, the J end by 1 base, with 11 bases between. The CDR3 consists of 13 residues. The CDR3 is CAWGLLRNTEAFF. The CDR3 DNA reads TGTGCCTGGGGACTTTTGCGGAACACTGAAGCTTTCTTT.

This clone occurred once. The chain combines TRBV10-3 with TRBJ1-5; D unclear. The CDR3 sequence is 14 residues long. V gave up 8 bases and J gave up 0 bases, with 11 bases separating them. The germline CDR1 and CDR2 sequences are ENHRY and SYGVKD. CDR3 nucleotides: TGTGCCATCTCCGGGTCCCATAGCAATCAGCCCCAGCATTTT. Translated: CAISGSHSNQPQHF.

The gene calls are TRBV6-5 and TRBJ1-5; no clear D gene. Per germline, CDR1 MNHEY and CDR2 SVGAGI. V lost 8 bases to trimming and J lost 0 bases, with 8 bases between them. This CDR3 is built from 13 residues. CDR3 DNA sequence: TGTGCCAGCGGGCAGATTAGCAATCAGCCCCAGCATTTT. It encodes CASGQISNQPQHF.

V and J are TRBV3-1 (or the pseudogene TRBV3-2) and TRBJ1-2; TRBD1 matches at 8 bases. The length of the CDR3 is 14 residues. Germline V CDR1 and CDR2: LGHDT, YNNKEL (reference sequence). Germline trimming cut 3 bases from V and 2 bases from J; bases unmatched to any gene: 2. The CDR3 DNA follows: TGTGCCAGCAGCCAGGGACAGGAAAACTATGGCTACACCTTC. Its protein is CASSQGQENYGYTF.

J is TRBJ1-1 and V is TRBV7-8, with D tentatively TRBD1 (6 bases). This CDR3 is built from 17 residues. Germline V gene sequence: CDR1 SGHVS, CDR2 FQNEAQ. V lost 2 bases and J lost 6, with 22 bases in between. Here the CDR3 reads CASSLSTGGPLLSEAFF. As DNA, the CDR3 is TGTGCCAGCAGCTTATCCACGGGGGGCCCGCTCCTTTCTGAAGCTTTCTTT. Looking up the rest from reference TRBV7-8 and TRBJ1-1 gives the full variable domain: GAGVSQSPRYKVAKRGQDVALRCDPISGHVSLFWYQQALGQGPEFLTYFQNEAQLDKSGLPSDRFFAERPEGSVSTLKIQRTQQEDSAVYLCASSLSTGGPLLSEAFFGQGTRLTVV.

Here the CDR3 reads CASSQDWGLAGLTGELFF. The CDR3 DNA is TGTGCCAGCAGCCAAGATTGGGGACTAGCGGGACTCACCGGGGAGCTGTTTTTT. This sequence joins TRBV4-2 and TRBJ2-2; 13 bases are shared with TRBD2. V gave up 0 bases and J gave up 4 bases; unmatched junction bases: 5. The CDR3 runs 18 residues. CDR1 and CDR2 (germline): LGHNA, YNFKEQ.